Sequencing of this T cell receptor beta chain was carried out in a study of T cells in localized non-small cell lung cancer. Data came from immunoSEQ multiplex PCR; TCRdb stores just in-frame clones and leaves some out. This table holds roughly 34,000 clones, about 90% found once. Per germline, CDR1 SGHNT and CDR2 YYREEE (reference sequence). The CDR3 is made up of 17 amino acids. V shed 3 bases and J 0 bases; nucleotides not matched to a gene: 2. The source is a man aged 40 to 70 with stage III lung adenocarcinoma. The sequences come from peripheral blood mononuclear cells, collected before any cancer treatment. The chain has TRBV5-4 and TRBJ2-6; 11 bases are shared with TRBD2. CDR3 DNA: TGTGCCAGCAGCTGGACTAGCGGGCGCTCTGGGGCCAACGTCCTGACTTTC. Translated, it gives CASSWTSGRSGANVLTF.